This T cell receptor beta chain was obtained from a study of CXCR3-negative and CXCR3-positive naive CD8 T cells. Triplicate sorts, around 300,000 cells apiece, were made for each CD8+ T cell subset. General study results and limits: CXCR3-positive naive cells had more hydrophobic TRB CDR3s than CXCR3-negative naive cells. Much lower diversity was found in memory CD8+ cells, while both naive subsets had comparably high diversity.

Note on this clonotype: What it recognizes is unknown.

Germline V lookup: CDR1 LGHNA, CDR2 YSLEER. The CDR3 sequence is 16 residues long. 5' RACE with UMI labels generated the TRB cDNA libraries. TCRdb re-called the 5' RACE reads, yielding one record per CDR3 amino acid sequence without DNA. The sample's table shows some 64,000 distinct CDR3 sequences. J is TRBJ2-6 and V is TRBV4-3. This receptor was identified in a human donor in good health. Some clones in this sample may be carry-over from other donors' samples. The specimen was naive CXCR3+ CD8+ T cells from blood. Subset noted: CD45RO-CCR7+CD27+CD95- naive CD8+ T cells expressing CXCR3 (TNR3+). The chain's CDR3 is CASSQDVSSGANVLTF.